This T cell receptor (beta chain) is from a study of TIL therapy for anti-PD-1-resistant metastatic lung cancer. The overall study: Most patients had lung adenocarcinoma; several tumors were EGFR-mutant, two ALK-rearranged; half smoked currently or formerly. Study-level findings and limits: Treatment-naive, never-smoker and oncogene-addicted patients were overrepresented in this highly selected cohort.

Note on this clone: Its specificity is not known.

Germline assignment: CDR1 SGDLS and CDR2 YYNGEE. The CDR3 sequence is 14 residues long. Between the trimmed V and J ends, which lost 4 bases and 5 bases, there was a span of 13 bases. The immunoSEQ assay was v3. Clones were read by immunoSEQ multiplex PCR, and TCRdb kept only the in-frame ones, dropping some. Of tens of thousands of clones detected, more than 60% appear once; the ten largest clones hold less than 2%. As to time point: pre-treatment sample, taken before nivolumab and TIL therapy. Enrollment ran from October 2017 to January 2020. This clonotype was sampled from a person aged 25-80 years with non-small cell lung cancer. This chain connects TRBV9 to TRBJ2-1; D is unclear. The specimen was blood, collected at baseline. In DNA form, the CDR3 reads TGTGCCAGCAGCCCCTCGGACGGAGACAATGAGCAGTTCTTC. Translated: CASSPSDGDNEQFF.